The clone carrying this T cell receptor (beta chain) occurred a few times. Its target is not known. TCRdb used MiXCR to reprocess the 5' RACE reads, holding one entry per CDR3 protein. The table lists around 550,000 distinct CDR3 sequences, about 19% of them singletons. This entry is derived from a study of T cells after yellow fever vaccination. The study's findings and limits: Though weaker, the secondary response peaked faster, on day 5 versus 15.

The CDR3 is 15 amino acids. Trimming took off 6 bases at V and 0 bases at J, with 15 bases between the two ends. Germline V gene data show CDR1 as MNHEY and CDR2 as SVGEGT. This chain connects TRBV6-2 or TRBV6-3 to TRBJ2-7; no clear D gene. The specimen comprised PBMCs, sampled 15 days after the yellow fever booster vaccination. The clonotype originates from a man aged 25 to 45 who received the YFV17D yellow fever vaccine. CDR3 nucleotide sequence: TGTGCCAGCAGCCCACCCTGGACCAGCTCCTACGAGCAGTACTTC. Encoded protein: CASSPPWTSSYEQYF.